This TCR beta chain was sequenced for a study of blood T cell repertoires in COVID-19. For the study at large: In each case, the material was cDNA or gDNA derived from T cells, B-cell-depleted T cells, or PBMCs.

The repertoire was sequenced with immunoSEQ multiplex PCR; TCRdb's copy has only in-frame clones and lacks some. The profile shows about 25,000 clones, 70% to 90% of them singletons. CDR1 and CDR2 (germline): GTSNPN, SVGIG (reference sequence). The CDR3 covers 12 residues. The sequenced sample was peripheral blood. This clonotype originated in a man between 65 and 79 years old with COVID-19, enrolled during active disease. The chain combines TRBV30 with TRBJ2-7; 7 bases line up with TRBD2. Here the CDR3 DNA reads TGTGTCGGGAGCAGGGAGGGGAACGAGCAGTACTTC. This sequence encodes CVGSREGNEQYF.